This TCR beta chain is from a study of tumor and adjacent non-tumor tissue in lung cancer. Details on this clonotype: The junction departs from the called germline gene at one end, perhaps through a read error.

From germline, CDR1 is SQVTM and CDR2 ANQGSEA. There are 15 residues in the CDR3. Three rounds of nested PCR, following a modified ARM-PCR protocol, produced the TCRbeta library. Each CDR3 protein is one row after TCRdb ran MiXCR on the multiplex PCR reads. The sample includes about 110,000 distinct CDR3 sequences, about 61% of them seen just once. This sample's RNA came from whole unsorted tissue. Distant lung tissue was collected more than 3 cm away from the tumor edge. What was sequenced was distant non-tumor lung tissue. The V and J genes are TRBV29-1 and TRBJ2-1; D is uncertain. The source is a man aged 55 to 70 with non-small cell lung cancer. As DNA, the CDR3 is TGCAGCGTTGAGGGTAGTCGCAACCCCTACAACGAGCAGTTCTTC. This codes for CSVEGSRNPYNEQFF.